This entry describes one T cell receptor beta chain. Its antigen is unknown. The data belong to a study of vaccination and CD4 T cells after COVID-19. Study information: Convalescent patients gave post-COVID blood a median roughly 96 days post-diagnosis, range 35 to 161. As a positive control, some control cultures were given a CEFX pool, while others were given an HIV-1 Nef pool or no peptide.

The treatment denotes: roughly 10-day PBMC culture with coronavirus spike peptide pools or control peptides (ViraFEST assay). CDR3 length equals 16 residues. The junction had 7 bases not matched to a gene; V was cut back by 5 bases and J by 1 base. Germline CDR1 and CDR2: SEHNR and FQNEAQ (reference sequence). Oncomine TCR Beta short-read sequencing was applied to DNA from cultured CD4+ T cells. Genomic DNA was extracted from cultured CD4+ T cells. TCRdb re-called the PCR reads through MiXCR, storing one row per CDR3 protein. Of 11,000 to 15,000 distinct CDR3 sequences listed, 50% to 75% were seen once; the top ten hold just under 20%.

V is TRBV7-9 and J is TRBJ2-5, with 10 nucleotides matching TRBD1. The material sequenced was CD4+ T cells from blood, cultured in vitro. The receptor was isolated from a human donor who had recovered from COVID-19. CDR3 nucleotides: TGTGCCAGCAGCGGTACCGGGACAGGGGTCCAAGAGACCCAGTACTTC. It translates to CASSGTGTGVQETQYF.